The 25 T cell receptor beta chains reported below all come from one sample, sequenced in a study of blood T cells in healthy people across ages. Combining a sample-barcoded 5' primer with a J-beta primer mix, a second PCR ran for roughly 7 to 11 cycles. One entry per CDR3 protein results from TCRdb running MiXCR on the 5' RACE reads. Of over 550,000 distinct CDR3 sequences listed, approximately 30% are singletons. What was sequenced was blood. These receptors were taken from a woman over 75 in good health.

Comment on this clonotype: Given a much more abundant clone one base away, this may be a read error. The chain is built from TRBV6-1 and TRBJ1-2; TRBD1 might be the D (6 bases). The CDR3 has 17 residues. Between the trimmed V and J ends, which lost 6 bases and 7 bases, there was a span of 27 bases. Germline loops: CDR1 MNHNS, CDR2 SASEGT. This CDR3 is CASSVARVFDTRGGYTF. The DNA of the CDR3 is TGTGCCAGCAGCGTAGCCAGGGTCTTTGATACCAGGGGTGGCTACACCTTC.

The table lists this clonotype with a few counts. The chain combines TRBV28 with TRBJ1-2; 7 bases line up with TRBD1. The CDR3 length is 16 residues. The V and J ends lost 6 bases and 5 bases, in that order; junction bases with no gene match: 15. CDR1 is MDHEN and CDR2 is SYDVKM in the germline V gene. DNA for the CDR3: TGTGCCAGCAGCCTTCATCCGCAGGGGGGTCTTTATGGCTACACCTTC. As protein: CASSLHPQGGLYGYTF.

This clonotype was seen a few times. The chain joins TRBV30 to TRBJ1-6, with unresolved D. V dropped 4 bases and J dropped 3 bases, with 10 bases sitting between them. CDR3 size: 14 residues. CDR1 is GTSNPN and CDR2 is SVGIG in the germline V gene (reference sequence). CDR3 loop: CAWMTGFYNSPLHF. As DNA, the CDR3 is TGTGCCTGGATGACGGGTTTCTATAATTCACCCCTCCACTTT.

This chain uses TRBV7-9 with TRBJ1-6, with unresolved D. Germline V gene sequence: CDR1 SEHNR, CDR2 FQNEAQ (reference sequence). CDR3 length: 12 residues. The ends were cut back, 1 base at V and 10 bases at J, with 5 bases in the middle. This chain's CDR3 is CASSLETSPLHF. In DNA, the CDR3 is TGTGCCAGCAGCTTAGAAACCTCACCCCTCCACTTT.

The CDR3 region is CSASRLAGGTDTQYF. The DNA of the CDR3 is TGCAGTGCTAGCCGACTAGCGGGGGGGACAGATACGCAGTATTTT. V is TRBV20-1 and J is TRBJ2-3; 14 bases are a match to TRBD2. The length of the CDR3 is 15 residues. V shed 3 bases and J 3 bases; nucleotides not matched to a gene: 2. Germline V gene lookup returns CDR1 DFQATT and CDR2 SNEGSKA (reference sequence).

The chain employs TRBV5-1 and TRBJ2-1, with 10 bases aligning to TRBD2. The trim removed 4 bases at V and 8 bases at J, leaving 12 bases unmatched. Germline assignment: CDR1 SGHRS and CDR2 YFSETQ. This CDR3 has 16 amino acids. The CDR3 loop reads CASSIAGTSVGHEQFF. In nucleotides, the CDR3 is TGCGCCAGCAGCATAGCCGGGACTAGCGTTGGCCATGAGCAGTTCTTC.

This clonotype was picked up many times. The chain couples TRBV5-1 to TRBJ2-1; TRBD1 aligns across 7 bases. J was trimmed by 6 bases and V by 5 bases; bases with no gene match: 14. The CDR3 loop spans 16 amino acids. Germline values: CDR1 SGHRS, CDR2 YFSETQ. CDR3 DNA sequence: TGCGCCAGCAGATGGGGGAGACAGGGAAGTATCAATGAGCAGTTCTTC. This translates into CASRWGRQGSINEQFF.

This clonotype was seen at least ten times. The chain couples TRBV5-1 to TRBJ2-3, with 12 bases fitting TRBD2. Germline CDR1 and CDR2: SGHRS and YFSETQ. J was trimmed by 0 bases and V by 5 bases; bases with no gene match: 4. The CDR3 sequence is 16 residues long. As DNA, the CDR3 is TGCGCCAGCAGGGAGCTAGCGGGGGGGAGCACAGATACGCAGTATTTT. This gives the protein CASRELAGGSTDTQYF.

With respect to this clonotype: Compared with germline, one end of the junction differs, possibly owing to a read error. V and J are TRBV7-2 and TRBJ2-5; possible D gene TRBD2, 7 bases. CDR1 is SGHTA and CDR2 is FQGNSA in the germline V gene. The CDR3 length is 15 residues. Here the CDR3 reads CAGSLGGGGLGEQYF. The CDR3 region has the DNA TGTGCCGGCAGCTTAGGAGGGGGGGGCCTTGGAGAGCAGTACTTC.

This clonotype was counted many times. J is TRBJ2-5 and V is TRBV7-9, with D possibly called TRBD1 or TRBD2 (6 bases each). Deletions cut 1 base from V and 5 bases from J, with 14 bases between. This CDR3 spans 15 amino acids. Germline CDR1 is SEHNR and CDR2 is FQNEAQ (reference sequence). The CDR3 loop reads CASSLGGGGPETQYF. CDR3 DNA sequence: TGTGCCAGCAGCTTAGGCGGAGGGGGGCCTGAGACCCAGTACTTC.

There are many counts of this clonotype. The chain recombines TRBV28 with TRBJ1-2; D remains ambiguous. Germline CDR1 reads MDHEN; CDR2 reads SYDVKM. This CDR3 is built from 11 residues. The V end was cut by 10 bases, the J end by 4 bases, with 10 bases between. For the CDR3, the DNA is TGTGCCACCGCAGCCGGCTATGGCTACACCTTC. The encoded protein is CATAAGYGYTF.

At least ten counts were recorded for this clonotype. The CDR3 reads CASSPLDRGQPQHF. Here the CDR3 DNA reads TGTGCCAGCAGCCCTCTCGACAGGGGTCAGCCCCAGCATTTT. The gene calls are TRBV7-2 and TRBJ1-5; 8 bases agree with TRBD1. Trimming removed 5 bases from V and 6 bases from J; junction bases left unmatched: 6. From germline, CDR1 is SGHTA and CDR2 FQGNSA. The CDR3 has 14 residues.

The chain recombines TRBV5-1 with TRBJ2-5, with D perhaps TRBD2 (6 bases). Deletions cut 3 bases from V and 2 bases from J, with 14 bases between. The CDR3 extends over 15 amino acids. The germline V gene encodes CDR1 SGHRS and CDR2 YFSETQ. The CDR3 DNA is TGCGCCAGCAGCTCCGGGCAGACTAGTCAAGAGACCCAGTACTTC. Protein sequence: CASSSGQTSQETQYF.

The V call is TRBV9, the J call TRBJ2-1; D tentatively fits TRBD1 or TRBD2 (5 bases each). V shed 0 bases and J shed 4 bases, with 11 bases lying between them. There are 15 residues in the CDR3. CDR1 SGDLS and CDR2 YYNGEE come from the germline V gene. The CDR3 sequence: CASSVDPGQYNEQFF. CDR3 DNA: TGTGCCAGCAGCGTAGATCCGGGGCAGTACAATGAGCAGTTCTTC.

In this sample, this clonotype turned up many times. The chain has TRBV6-6 and TRBJ2-5, with D unclear. Trimming cost V 6 bases and J 0 bases, with 5 bases left between them. This CDR3 is 12 amino acids long. CDR1 MNHNY and CDR2 SVGAGI come from the germline V gene (reference sequence). The CDR3 region has the DNA TGTGCCAGCAGGGGGTACCAAGAGACCCAGTACTTC. Amino acids: CASRGYQETQYF.

This chain connects TRBV21-1 to TRBJ1-5. TRBV21-1 is annotated as a pseudogene. This CDR3 comprises 16 residues. The CDR3: CASSFWMGISNQPQHF. The DNA of the CDR3 is TGTGCCAGCAGCTTCTGGATGGGGATTAGCAATCAGCCCCAGCATTTT.

This clonotype was detected many times. The chain links TRBV20-1 to TRBJ2-3, with D perhaps TRBD1 or TRBD2 (6 bases each). The CDR3 runs 14 residues. CDR1 DFQATT and CDR2 SNEGSKA come from the germline V gene (reference sequence). Trimming stripped 3 bases from V and 0 bases from J, with 10 bases between. CDR3 sequence (DNA): TGCAGTGCTAGTTTGGGGGGCAGCACAGATACGCAGTATTTT. Protein: CSASLGGSTDTQYF.

Comments on this clonotype: At one end, the junction sequence differs from germline, possibly due to a read error. The CDR3 sequence: CAVRVREQYEQYF. The CDR3 DNA is TGTGCCGTCAGGGTACGGGAGCAGTACGAGCAGTACTTC. V gene TRBV10-3 combines with J gene TRBJ2-5; D is possibly TRBD2 (6 bases). The J call is in doubt because the DNA end fits TRBJ2-7 better. From germline, CDR1 is ENHRY and CDR2 SYGVKD. This CDR3 spans 13 amino acids.

This chain joins TRBV27 and TRBJ2-1; D perhaps matches TRBD1 (6 bases). The germline V gene encodes CDR1 MNHEY and CDR2 SMNVEV (reference sequence). The CDR3 loop spans 14 amino acids. Between the trimmed V and J ends, which lost 8 bases and 6 bases, there was a span of 17 bases. The CDR3 DNA reads TGTGCCAGCCAGGGGCCTATGGATGGCAATGAGCAGTTCTTC. It codes for CASQGPMDGNEQFF.

There are many counts of this clonotype. The J gene is TRBJ2-3, the V gene TRBV30; TRBD2 aligns across 8 bases. The CDR3 spans 13 residues. In germline, CDR1 is GTSNPN, CDR2 SVGIG (reference sequence). CDR3 DNA: TGTGCTCGGGGGGGCACAAGCACAGATACGCAGTATTTT. Its protein product is CARGGTSTDTQYF.

This clonotype has at least ten counts. V usage is TRBV7-2 and J usage is TRBJ1-2; 8 nucleotides agree with TRBD1. V lost 5 bases to trimming and J lost 4 bases; unmatched junction nucleotides: 15. Per the germline V gene, CDR1 is SGHTA and CDR2 is FQGNSA. The CDR3 has 17 residues. The CDR3: CASSPAGGLIAVYGYTF. In DNA, the CDR3 is TGTGCCAGCAGCCCCGCAGGGGGCCTTATAGCGGTCTATGGCTACACCTTC. The full variable domain, its missing parts supplied by reference TRBV7-2 and TRBJ1-2, is GAGVSQSPSNKVTEKGKDVELRCDPISGHTALYWYRQSLGQGLEFLIYFQGNSAPDKSGLPSDRFSAERTGGSVSTLTIQRTQQEDSAVYLCASSPAGGLIAVYGYTFGSGTRLTVV.

This rearrangement joins TRBV6-1 to TRBJ2-5; 13 bases match TRBD2. CDR3 size: 14 residues. The germline CDR1 and CDR2 sequences are MNHNS and SASEGT. The trim removed 7 bases at V and 4 bases at J, leaving 3 bases unmatched. The CDR3 reads CASTGTSGIETQYF. As DNA, the CDR3 is TGTGCCAGCACCGGGACTAGCGGGATAGAGACCCAGTACTTC.

Many counts were recorded for this clonotype. The chain combines TRBV28 with TRBJ2-7, with 9 bases matching TRBD1. V was pared by 1 base and J by 6 bases, with 7 bases of the junction left unmatched. This CDR3 is 15 amino acids long. Germline CDR1 reads MDHEN; CDR2 reads SYDVKM. Here the CDR3 DNA reads TGTGCCAGCAGTTTATTTATCCGGGACAGGGTCGAGCAGTACTTC. This gives the protein CASSLFIRDRVEQYF.

Many counts were recorded for this clonotype. A clone one base away is much larger, so this may be a read error. V is TRBV29-1 and J is TRBJ2-5; 12 bases map to TRBD2. The CDR3 is made up of 16 amino acids. Germline V lookup: CDR1 SQVTM, CDR2 ANQGSEA. CDR3 bases: TGCAGCGTGGAAGGACTAGCGGGGACTAGTCTAGGTGAGCAGTACTTC. The encoded protein is CSVEGLAGTSLGEQYF.

This clonotype has just a few counts. Mismatch with germline at one junction end may stem from a read error. This rearrangement joins TRBV20-1 to TRBJ2-3; TRBD2 is a possible D gene (5 bases). This CDR3 is 14 amino acids long. Germline V gives CDR1 DFQATT, CDR2 SNEGSKA (reference sequence). Here the CDR3 DNA reads TGCAGTGCCAGAGCCCTAGCCCCCACAGATACGCAGTATTTT. Its protein product is CSARALAPTDTQYF.